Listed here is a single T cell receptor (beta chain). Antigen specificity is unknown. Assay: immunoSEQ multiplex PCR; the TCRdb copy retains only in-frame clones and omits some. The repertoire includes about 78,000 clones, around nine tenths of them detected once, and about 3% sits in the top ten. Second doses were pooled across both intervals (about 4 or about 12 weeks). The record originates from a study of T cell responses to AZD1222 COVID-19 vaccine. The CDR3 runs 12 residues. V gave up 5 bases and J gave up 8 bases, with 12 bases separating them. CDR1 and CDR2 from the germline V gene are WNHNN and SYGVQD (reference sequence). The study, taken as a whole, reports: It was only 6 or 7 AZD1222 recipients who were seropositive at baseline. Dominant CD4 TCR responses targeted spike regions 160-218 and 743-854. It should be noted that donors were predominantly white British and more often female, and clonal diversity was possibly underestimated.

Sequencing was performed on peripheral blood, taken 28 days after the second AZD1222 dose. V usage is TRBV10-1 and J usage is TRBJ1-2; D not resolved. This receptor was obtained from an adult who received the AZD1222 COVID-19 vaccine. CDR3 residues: CASSHLWAGYTF. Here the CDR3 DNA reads TGCGCCAGCAGTCATCTATGGGCGGGCTACACCTTC.